This T cell receptor beta chain was recovered during a study of T cell responses to AZD1222 COVID-19 vaccine. With 4 bases removed from V and 8 bases from J, the gap between germline ends came to 11 bases. Germline V gives CDR1 ENHRY, CDR2 SYGVKD. CDR3 length: 12 amino acids. The data were produced by immunoSEQ multiplex PCR, yet TCRdb's version contains in-frame clones alone and is incomplete. The sample records about 140,000 clones, approximately 90% being singletons. This TCR was recovered from an adult in good health. This specimen consisted of peripheral blood, obtained on day 0 of AZD1222 vaccination. The chain couples TRBV10-3 to TRBJ1-2; D remains unclear. CDR3 loop: CAISGEMGGYTF. In DNA form, the CDR3 reads TGTGCCATCAGTGGGGAGATGGGAGGCTACACCTTC.